One sample yielded the 20 T cell receptor beta chains listed below, sequenced in a study of blood T cell repertoires in COVID-19. Produced via immunoSEQ multiplex PCR; TCRdb's table is partial and in-frame only. This sample yields roughly 86,000 clones, of which around four fifths are seen a single time; under 3.5% belongs to the top ten. Sequencing was done on a sample of peripheral blood. The receptors were gathered from a man aged 45 to 65 with acute or convalescent COVID-19.

In its sample, this clone was seen a few times. The CDR3 region has the DNA TGTGCCAGCAGTGTCCTTGGGGGGGGACTCACTGGGGCCAACGTCCTGACTTTC. Translated, it gives CASSVLGGGLTGANVLTF. V gene TRBV25-1 combines with J gene TRBJ2-6, with 7 bases identical to TRBD2. The CDR3 spans 18 residues. Germline V gives CDR1 MGHDK, CDR2 SYGVNS. V gave up 4 bases and J gave up 2 bases; unmatched junction bases: 11.

A word on this clone: Other DNA sequences in this sample translate to the same CDR3. The chain carries TRBV10-3 and TRBJ1-1; D is possibly TRBD1 (6 bases). V was trimmed by 8 bases and J by 0 bases, leaving 13 bases between them. The germline V gene has CDR1 ENHRY and CDR2 SYGVKD. This CDR3 is built from 14 residues. CDR3 residues: CAISGGLMNTEAFF. The DNA of the CDR3 is TGTGCCATCTCCGGGGGGCTAATGAACACTGAAGCTTTCTTT.

The V call is TRBV5-1, the J call TRBJ1-1; 7 nucleotides agree with TRBD1. V shed 1 base, J shed 1 base, and the junction held 16 bases outside the gene matches. The CDR3 is 19 residues long. Germline lookup yields CDR1 SGHRS and CDR2 YFSETQ. This CDR3 is CASSLLGIEMGQKNTEAFF. Here the CDR3 DNA reads TGCGCCAGCAGCTTGTTGGGGATAGAGATGGGACAGAAGAACACTGAAGCTTTCTTT.

The chain couples TRBV21-1 to TRBJ1-2. TRBV21-1 is assigned pseudogene status. CDR3 length: 12 amino acids. CDR3 protein: CASALSPDGYTF. The CDR3, as DNA: TGTGCCAGCGCCCTTTCCCCGGATGGCTACACCTTC.

The chain is built from TRBV19 and TRBJ2-7; TRBD2 matches at 9 bases. This CDR3 has 15 residues. CDR1 is LNHDA and CDR2 is SQIVND in the germline V gene (reference sequence). The J segment lost 2 bases and the V segment lost 3 bases, leaving 5 bases of the junction unmatched. CDR3 sequence reads: CASSIIAGETYEQYF. The DNA of the CDR3 is TGTGCCAGTAGTATTATAGCGGGGGAGACCTACGAGCAGTACTTC.

The chain links TRBV29-1 to TRBJ2-7; no clear D gene. V was cut by 2 bases and J by 3 bases, with 11 bases left in between. CDR3 length: 13 residues. CDR1 and CDR2 (germline): SQVTM, ANQGSEA. This chain's CDR3 is CSVEIETNYEQYF. CDR3 coding DNA: TGCAGCGTTGAAATCGAGACAAACTACGAGCAGTACTTC.

This clone has only a few counts. The gene calls are TRBV28 and TRBJ2-7; 11 nucleotides match TRBD2. CDR3 length: 16 residues. Germline-derived CDR1 and CDR2 are MDHEN and SYDVKM. Unmatched junction bases numbered 6, after V lost 5 bases and J lost 0 bases. CDR3 region: CASSTRLAGTSYEQYF. In DNA, the CDR3 is TGTGCCAGCAGTACTCGACTAGCGGGAACCTCCTACGAGCAGTACTTC.

The rearrangement links TRBV2 to TRBJ2-3; 7 bases line up with TRBD2. Trimming at V came to 6 bases and at J to 5 bases, leaving 8 bases not matched to a gene. The CDR3 runs to 14 residues. Germline V gives CDR1 SNHLY, CDR2 FYNNEI. Here the CDR3 reads CASRQRGGKDTQYF. Here the CDR3 DNA reads TGTGCCAGCAGACAGCGGGGAGGGAAAGATACGCAGTATTTT.

This rearrangement joins TRBV3-1 (or the pseudogene TRBV3-2) to TRBJ2-1, with a weak D call TRBD2 (6 bases). V was pared by 0 bases and J by 14 bases, with 8 bases between. Germline CDR1 is LGHDT and CDR2 is YNNKEL (reference sequence). The CDR3 contains 11 residues. The CDR3 sequence is CASSQDWGEFF. Written as DNA, the CDR3 is TGTGCCAGCAGCCAAGACTGGGGGGAGTTCTTC.

The rearrangement uses TRBV11-2 and TRBJ2-5; tentative D call: TRBD1 (6 bases). CDR3 length: 13 amino acids. CDR1 and CDR2 from the germline V gene are SGHAT and FQNNGV. Trimming took 1 base from V and 5 from J, leaving 8 bases between them. Written as DNA, the CDR3 is TGTGCCAGCAGCTTAGCCCAGGGGGAGACCCAGTACTTC. Protein: CASSLAQGETQYF.

The chain combines TRBV10-3 with TRBJ2-1; TRBD2 matches 16 bases. The CDR3 has 14 residues. Germline CDR1 ENHRY, CDR2 SYGVKD. Trimming cost V 9 bases and J 10 bases; bases outside gene matches: 6. The CDR3 bases are TGTGCCATTAAGGGACTAGCGGGAGGGGAGGAGCAGTTCTTC. Encoded protein: CAIKGLAGGEEQFF.

The chain joins TRBV28 to TRBJ2-7, with a weak D call TRBD1 (5 bases). V was pared by 6 bases and J by 4 bases, with 16 bases between. There are 14 residues in the CDR3. Germline-derived CDR1 and CDR2 are MDHEN and SYDVKM. The CDR3 bases are TGTGCCAGCAGCCCTGCAGGGAACACTTACGAGCAGTACTTC. Its translation: CASSPAGNTYEQYF.

This rearrangement joins TRBV6-2 or TRBV6-3 to TRBJ1-5; 8 bases align to TRBD1. The germline V gene has CDR1 MNHEY and CDR2 SVGEGT. V lost 6 bases and J lost 7; bases outside the gene matches: 8. The CDR3 sequence is 14 residues long. The CDR3 region is CASSRTGTKQPQHF. The CDR3 DNA sequence: TGTGCCAGCAGCCGGACAGGGACGAAGCAGCCCCAGCATTTT.

This rearrangement joins TRBV5-1 to TRBJ2-5; 7 bases fit TRBD2. The CDR3 length is 13 residues. The germline gives CDR1 SGHRS, CDR2 YFSETQ. Trimming at V came to 4 bases and at J to 2 bases, leaving 2 bases not matched to a gene. The CDR3 bases are TGCGCCAGCAGCGGGGGACTACAAGAGACCCAGTACTTC. Protein: CASSGGLQETQYF.

The rearrangement uses TRBV25-1 and TRBJ1-3; D is undetermined. The CDR3 contains 12 residues. Looked up from germline, CDR1 is MGHDK and CDR2 is SYGVNS. CDR3 region: CASRGSGNTIYF. In DNA, the CDR3 is TGTGCGTCTCGCGGGTCTGGAAACACCATATATTTT. The full variable domain, with the rest looked up from reference TRBV25-1 and TRBJ1-3, is EADIYQTPRYLVIGTGKKITLECSQTMGHDKMYWYQQDPGMELHLIHYSYGVNSTEKGDLSSESTVSRIRTEHFPLTLESARPSHTSQYLCASRGSGNTIYFGEGSWLTVV.

The chain combines TRBV10-2 with TRBJ2-3; 8 nucleotides line up with TRBD2. The CDR3 totals 16 residues. The V gene end was trimmed by 6 bases and the J gene end by 0 bases; junction bases not matched to a gene: 8. Per the germline V gene, CDR1 is WSHSY and CDR2 is SAAADI. CDR3 region: CASSAYSGGSTDTQYF. Here the CDR3 DNA reads TGCGCCAGCAGCGCTTACAGCGGGGGTAGCACAGATACGCAGTATTTT.

This chain joins TRBV5-1 and TRBJ2-5, with D possibly TRBD1 on 5 matching bases. Germline-derived CDR1 and CDR2 are SGHRS and YFSETQ. The CDR3 has 15 amino acids. V was trimmed by 0 bases and J by 5 bases, leaving 14 bases between them. The CDR3 coding sequence is TGCGCCAGCAGCTTGGCACAGGCGGCAGCTGAGACCCAGTACTTC. Translated, it gives CASSLAQAAAETQYF.

The genes are TRBV6-5 and TRBJ2-5; D is undetermined. The V gene's germline CDR1 is MNHEY and CDR2 SVGAGI. The V and J ends lost 2 bases and 5 bases respectively, with 15 bases between them. The CDR3 has 15 residues. The CDR3 here is CASSYGPTYGETQYF. The CDR3 DNA is TGTGCCAGCAGTTACGGTCCAACCTACGGTGAGACCCAGTACTTC.

V and J are TRBV18 and TRBJ2-3, with D perhaps TRBD2 (5 bases). The CDR3 runs to 15 residues. V was cut by 0 bases and J by 5 bases, with 12 bases left in between. The germline V gene has CDR1 KGHSH and CDR2 LQKENI. This chain's CDR3 is CASSPPSSREDTQYF. Here the CDR3 DNA reads TGTGCCAGCTCACCACCGTCTAGCAGAGAAGATACGCAGTATTTT.

This chain links TRBV7-2 with TRBJ1-2, with D uncertain. This CDR3 has 16 residues. From germline, CDR1 is SGHTA and CDR2 FQGNSA. V was shortened by 4 bases and J by 0 bases, with 15 bases between the two germline ends. CDR3 bases: TGTGCCAGCAGCTCCCACGGACTCACAACTAACTATGGCTACACCTTC. It encodes CASSSHGLTTNYGYTF.